The 20 T cell receptor beta chains listed next were all sequenced from one sample in a study of shared clonotypes between healthy human individuals. Only in-frame clones appear in the TCRdb table, and some are missing; sequencing was by immunoSEQ multiplex PCR. This table holds around 1.1 million clones, approximately 80% found once. Material for sequencing was memory CD4+ T cells from PBMCs. Subset described: CD45RA-negative fraction. The receptors shown here come from a young man in good health. Some clones in this sample may be carry-over from other donors' samples.

The chain employs TRBV5-4 and TRBJ1-1; 9 bases are a match to TRBD1. Germline trimming cut 4 bases from V and 5 bases from J; bases unmatched to any gene: 6. The CDR3 totals 14 residues. Germline CDR1 and CDR2: SGHNT and YYREEE (reference sequence). CDR3 sequence: CASSPGQGGTEAFF. Here the CDR3 DNA reads TGTGCCAGCAGCCCGGGACAGGGTGGTACTGAAGCTTTCTTT.

For this clone: The same CDR3 can be traced to other DNA sequences in this sample. The chain has TRBV29-1 and TRBJ2-7; D call uncertain. This CDR3 comprises 12 residues. CDR1 SQVTM and CDR2 ANQGSEA come from the germline V gene. Trimming stripped 6 bases from V and 2 bases from J, with 11 bases between. The CDR3 spells CSVVSRTYEQYF. DNA of the CDR3: TGCAGCGTGGTTTCCAGAACCTACGAGCAGTACTTC.

V usage is TRBV15 and J usage is TRBJ2-1; TRBD2 aligns across 9 bases. J was trimmed by 4 bases and V by 3 bases; bases with no gene match: 4. The CDR3 is made up of 15 amino acids. Germline loops: CDR1 LNHNV, CDR2 YYDKDF (reference sequence). CDR3 in amino acids: CATSSPAGGYNEQFF. The CDR3 DNA follows: TGTGCCACCAGCAGTCCGGCGGGAGGGTACAATGAGCAGTTCTTC.

The V gene is TRBV4-2, the J gene TRBJ2-3; D is possibly TRBD2 (6 bases). Germline loops: CDR1 LGHNA, CDR2 YNFKEQ. The germline V and J ends were trimmed by 1 base and 1 base, with 6 bases remaining between them. The CDR3 runs 14 residues. The CDR3 region has the DNA TGTGCCAGCAGCCAAGCGGGGGGCACAGATACGCAGTATTTT. This translates into CASSQAGGTDTQYF.

A word on this clone: Other DNA sequences of this sample code for an identical CDR3. The chain carries TRBV7-7 and TRBJ1-1; D remains unclear. The germline V gene encodes CDR1 SSHAT and CDR2 FNYEAQ (reference sequence). V lost 5 bases and J 1 base, leaving 8 bases between the germline ends. There are 13 residues in the CDR3. The CDR3 sequence: CASSRTENTEAFF. CDR3 DNA: TGTGCCAGCAGCCGTACAGAGAACACTGAAGCTTTCTTT.

This clone appeared once. The CDR3 sequence is CASSLFERGGQETQYF. The CDR3 DNA reads TGTGCCAGCAGTTTATTTGAGCGGGGGGGCCAAGAGACCCAGTACTTC. This rearrangement joins TRBV27 to TRBJ2-5; 10 positions agree with TRBD2. Trimming took 1 base from V and 1 from J; bases not matched to a gene: 3. The CDR3 contains 16 residues. Germline CDR1 and CDR2: MNHEY and SMNVEV (reference sequence).

The chain is built from TRBV19 and TRBJ1-2; tentative D call: TRBD1 (6 bases). Germline lookup yields CDR1 LNHDA and CDR2 SQIVND (reference sequence). CDR3 length: 14 amino acids. The V end lost 1 base, the J end lost 8 bases, and 14 bases lay between the germline ends. CDR3 amino acids: CASSIANTGFGYTF. The CDR3 DNA is TGTGCCAGTAGTATAGCCAACACAGGGTTCGGCTACACCTTC.

About this clone: The sample carries other DNA sequences with the same CDR3. The rearrangement uses TRBV28 and TRBJ2-1; unclear D gene. Trimming left V 6 bases short and J 0 bases short, with 3 bases between. Germline-derived CDR1 and CDR2 are MDHEN and SYDVKM. This CDR3 region has 12 residues. CDR3 loop: CASRSSYNEQFF. The CDR3 DNA is TGTGCCAGCAGAAGCTCCTACAATGAGCAGTTCTTC.

This chain links TRBV6-1 with TRBJ2-1; possibly TRBD2 for D (5 bases). Germline CDR1 reads MNHNS; CDR2 reads SASEGT. Trimming pared 6 bases from V and 10 bases from J, leaving 10 bases between. CDR3 length: 11 residues. This chain's CDR3 is CASSNPGEQFF. CDR3 DNA sequence: TGTGCCAGCAGCAATCCGGGGGAGCAGTTCTTC.

J is TRBJ2-7 and V is TRBV29-1, with D possibly matching TRBD1 (5 bases). This CDR3 comprises 13 residues. Germline values: CDR1 SQVTM, CDR2 ANQGSEA. With 5 bases removed from V and 0 bases from J, the gap between germline ends came to 11 bases. Written as DNA, the CDR3 is TGCAGCGTTACAGGTATACTCTCCTACGAGCAGTACTTC. Translating gives CSVTGILSYEQYF.

This clone was found once. This sample also contains other DNA sequences that code for the same CDR3. The chain couples TRBV10-2 to TRBJ2-3; D is ambiguous. Germline V gene data show CDR1 as WSHSY and CDR2 as SAAADI. V was cut by 0 bases and J by 1 base, with 5 bases left in between. The CDR3 is made up of 14 amino acids. The CDR3: CASSESGRTDTQYF. CDR3 in DNA: TGCGCCAGCAGTGAGTCAGGGCGCACAGATACGCAGTATTTT.

This clone was detected only once. The chain carries TRBV5-1 and TRBJ2-3; the match to TRBD2 covers 16 bases. The CDR3 totals 18 residues. After removal of 4 bases from V and 1 base from J, the junction contained 6 bases not matched to a gene. Germline CDR1 reads SGHRS; CDR2 reads YFSETQ. The CDR3 sequence: CASSTEGLAGGGTDTQYF. In DNA, the CDR3 is TGCGCCAGCAGCACCGAGGGACTAGCGGGAGGGGGCACAGATACGCAGTATTTT.

The rearrangement uses TRBV7-3 and TRBJ1-1; D is unresolved. The CDR3 is 14 residues long. Trimming removed 3 bases at V and 0 bases at J, with 8 bases between. Germline CDR1 is SGHTA and CDR2 is FQGTGA. The CDR3 reads CASSLSGLNTEAFF. CDR3 DNA sequence: TGTGCCAGCAGCTTGAGCGGCCTGAACACTGAAGCTTTCTTT.

Written as DNA, the CDR3 is TGCAGTGCTAGAGGTCAGCCCCAGCATTTT. It is translated as CSARGQPQHF. This chain connects TRBV20-1 to TRBJ1-5, with D unclear. Deletions cut 1 base from V and 6 bases from J, with 1 base between. The CDR3 sequence is 10 residues long. Germline V gives CDR1 DFQATT, CDR2 SNEGSKA (reference sequence).

V and J are TRBV2 and TRBJ2-3; TRBD2 matches 7 bases. Trimming cost V 9 bases and J 1 base; bases outside gene matches: 7. CDR3 length equals 14 residues. CDR1 and CDR2 (germline): SNHLY, FYNNEI. CDR3 bases: TGTGCCAGTGCCGGGCTAGCGGGCACAGATACGCAGTATTTT. Translation: CASAGLAGTDTQYF.

In its sample, this clone was seen once. This chain uses TRBV27 with TRBJ2-7; possibly TRBD2 for D (6 bases). The germline gives CDR1 MNHEY, CDR2 SMNVEV (reference sequence). This CDR3 has 16 amino acids. The V end lost 7 bases, the J end lost 5 bases, and 24 bases lay between the germline ends. CDR3 amino acids: CASTTYAWAGINEQYF. In DNA form, the CDR3 reads TGTGCCAGCACCACCTATGCTTGGGCGGGAATCAACGAGCAGTACTTC.

The V and J genes are TRBV27 and TRBJ2-3; 9 nucleotides align to TRBD2. J gave up 0 bases and V 6 bases, and 4 bases lay outside the gene matches. The CDR3 sequence is 15 residues long. Germline CDR1 is MNHEY and CDR2 is SMNVEV (reference sequence). The CDR3 DNA is TGTGCCAGCAGAAATCTAGCGGGGAGCACAGATACGCAGTATTTT. This encodes CASRNLAGSTDTQYF.

The J gene is TRBJ2-1, the V gene TRBV4-3, with D hard to call. This CDR3 has 14 amino acids. Trimming removed 2 bases from V and 8 bases from J, with 13 bases in between. CDR1 and CDR2 from the germline V gene are LGHNA and YSLEER. The chain's CDR3 is CASSQLMSAYEQFF. In nucleotides, the CDR3 is TGCGCCAGCAGCCAATTGATGTCTGCCTATGAGCAGTTCTTC.

The chain is built from TRBV6-1 and TRBJ2-1, with D maybe TRBD2 (5 bases). V dropped 3 bases and J dropped 12 bases, with 18 bases sitting between them. Germline CDR1 MNHNS, CDR2 SASEGT. CDR3 size: 14 residues. CDR3 protein: CASSESRVLIWQFF. CDR3 DNA sequence: TGTGCCAGCAGTGAGTCGCGGGTATTAATCTGGCAGTTCTTC.

The gene calls are TRBV7-8 and TRBJ2-1; D possibly matches TRBD1 or TRBD2 (5 bases each). The CDR3 has 14 residues. V shed 4 bases and J shed 11 bases, with 18 bases lying between them. Germline CDR1 SGHVS, CDR2 FQNEAQ. The CDR3 here is CASSSNFDGTKQFF. As DNA, the CDR3 is TGTGCCAGCAGCTCAAACTTTGATGGGACCAAGCAGTTCTTC.